The 22 T cell receptor beta chains below all came from one sample that was sequenced in a study of control samples from healthy donors and cancer patients. TCRdb keeps only in-frame clones here, not all; method: immunoSEQ multiplex PCR. The table lists approximately 99,000 clones, around four fifths of them singletons, with around 6.2% in the top ten. The specimen was blood. These receptors came from a man younger than 35 in good health.

This clone was detected once. The chain uses TRBV28 and TRBJ1-2; 8 bases line up with TRBD1. The germline V gene has CDR1 MDHEN and CDR2 SYDVKM. Unmatched junction bases numbered 7, after V lost 6 bases and J lost 7 bases. This CDR3 contains 13 residues. CDR3 sequence: CASSPRGRVGYTF. CDR3 DNA sequence: TGTGCCAGCAGCCCCAGGGGGCGGGTTGGCTACACCTTC.

Only a few counts were recorded for this clone. The genes are TRBV5-1 and TRBJ2-5; D gene ambiguous. Germline V gene lookup returns CDR1 SGHRS and CDR2 YFSETQ. This CDR3 has 12 amino acids. The germline V and J ends were trimmed by 5 bases and 1 base, with 6 bases remaining between them. CDR3 bases: TGCGCCAGCAGGGGTGTCCAAGAGACCCAGTACTTC. It codes for CASRGVQETQYF.

As DNA, the CDR3 is TGTGCCAGTAGTAACACACATTACGGACAGGACCGAAATGAAAAACTGTTTTTT. As protein: CASSNTHYGQDRNEKLFF. The gene calls are TRBV19 and TRBJ1-4; 7 positions agree with TRBD1. Germline values: CDR1 LNHDA, CDR2 SQIVND (reference sequence). V trimming: 4 bases; J trimming: 5 bases; junction bases outside the gene matches: 16. This CDR3 contains 18 residues.

This clone came up many times. The V gene is TRBV20-1, the J gene TRBJ2-5, with D maybe TRBD2 (5 bases). The germline V and J ends were trimmed by 5 bases and 1 base, with 5 bases remaining between them. Looked up from germline, CDR1 is DFQATT and CDR2 is SNEGSKA (reference sequence). This CDR3 spans 11 amino acids. The CDR3 sequence: CSAEGQETQYF. The CDR3 DNA follows: TGCAGTGCTGAGGGCCAAGAGACCCAGTACTTC.

This clone was seen a single time. The chain is built from TRBV27 and TRBJ2-3; 9 nucleotides match TRBD2. In germline, CDR1 is MNHEY, CDR2 SMNVEV (reference sequence). Trimming took 4 bases from V and 0 from J; bases not matched to a gene: 17. The CDR3 has 20 residues. CDR3 in DNA: TGTGCCAGCAGTTGGGGCCGTTGGGTAGCGGGGGACCCTAGCACAGATACGCAGTATTTT. Residues: CASSWGRWVAGDPSTDTQYF.

The chain recombines TRBV5-5 with TRBJ2-5; 7 bases are a match to TRBD2. From germline, CDR1 is SGHKS and CDR2 YYEKEE (reference sequence). J lost 2 bases, V lost 4 bases, and 8 bases had no gene match. The CDR3 is made up of 15 amino acids. CDR3 DNA sequence: TGTGCCAGCAGCCTCCGGGTGGGGGGGCAAGAGACCCAGTACTTC. Translation gives CASSLRVGGQETQYF.

The chain uses TRBV2 and TRBJ2-4, with D unresolved. Germline CDR1 SNHLY, CDR2 FYNNEI. V dropped 2 bases and J dropped 3 bases, with 14 bases sitting between them. This CDR3 contains 16 residues. CDR3 DNA sequence: TGTGCCAGCAGTGAATCAAGTCGAGCAGTCAAAAACATTCAGTACTTC. It yields the protein CASSESSRAVKNIQYF.

V usage is TRBV19 and J usage is TRBJ1-2, with a weak D call TRBD1 (5 bases). The germline CDR1 and CDR2 sequences are LNHDA and SQIVND (reference sequence). The CDR3 is 13 residues long. The V end was cut by 5 bases, the J end by 4 bases, with 11 bases between. Here the CDR3 DNA reads TGTGCCAGTAGTTTCCGGGACTCCTATGGCTACACCTTC. Amino acids: CASSFRDSYGYTF. The entire variable domain, with the rest obtained from reference TRBV19 and TRBJ1-2, is as follows: DGGITQSPKYLFRKEGQNVTLSCEQNLNHDAMYWYRQDPGQGLRLIYYSQIVNDFQKGDIAEGYSVSREKKESFPLTVTSAQKNPTAFYLCASSFRDSYGYTFGSGTRLTVV.

The chain links TRBV7-2 to TRBJ1-2; 12 nucleotides align to TRBD1. CDR3 length: 18 residues. Trimming cost V 11 bases and J 5 bases; bases outside gene matches: 21. Germline-derived CDR1 and CDR2 are SGHTA and FQGNSA. CDR3 in DNA: TGTGCCTACGACTCGGGGACAGGGGGCGTTACCTCGGGGTATGGCTACACCTTC. Amino acids: CAYDSGTGGVTSGYGYTF.

The rearrangement joins TRBV7-2 to TRBJ1-6; a weak D match, TRBD1 (6 bases). The germline CDR1 and CDR2 sequences are SGHTA and FQGNSA. CDR3 length equals 14 residues. The germline V and J ends were trimmed by 7 bases and 13 bases, with 20 bases remaining between them. The chain's CDR3 is CASNLRPEGGPLHF. The CDR3 DNA reads as TGTGCCAGCAACCTACGCCCCGAGGGGGGGCCCCTCCACTTT. Together with reference TRBV7-2 and TRBJ1-6, the CDR3 gives the full variable domain: GAGVSQSPSNKVTEKGKDVELRCDPISGHTALYWYRQSLGQGLEFLIYFQGNSAPDKSGLPSDRFSAERTGGSVSTLTIQRTQQEDSAVYLCASNLRPEGGPLHFGNGTRLTVT.

The chain employs TRBV30 and TRBJ2-3; TRBD2 aligns across 16 bases. The trim removed 3 bases at V and 7 bases at J, leaving 16 bases unmatched. Germline CDR1 and CDR2: GTSNPN and SVGIG (reference sequence). This CDR3 is built from 19 residues. The CDR3 protein is CAWRWGRPGLAGGQYTQYF. DNA for the CDR3: TGTGCCTGGAGGTGGGGACGGCCGGGACTAGCGGGGGGGCAATATACGCAGTATTTT.

Only one count was recorded for this clone. The chain recombines TRBV19 with TRBJ2-1, with D unclear. In germline, CDR1 is LNHDA, CDR2 SQIVND (reference sequence). The V gene lost 3 bases and the J gene lost 10 bases, with 10 bases spanning the gap. This CDR3 spans 12 amino acids. The CDR3 nucleotides are TGTGCCAGTAGTATTGTGAGGAAGGAGCAGTTCTTC. It specifies CASSIVRKEQFF.

The chain couples TRBV12-5 to TRBJ1-3, with no clear D. The ends were cut back, 3 bases at V and 4 bases at J, with 1 base in the middle. The CDR3 length is 11 residues. In germline, CDR1 is LGHNT, CDR2 FRNRAP. The chain's CDR3 is CASGFGNTIYF. Written as DNA, the CDR3 is TGTGCTAGTGGTTTCGGAAACACCATATATTTT.

The chain recombines TRBV19 with TRBJ2-2; a weak D match, TRBD1 (6 bases). V shed 5 bases and J shed 4 bases, with 14 bases lying between them. The CDR3 is 15 residues long. CDR1 and CDR2 from the germline V gene are LNHDA and SQIVND (reference sequence). The CDR3 DNA sequence: TGTGCCAGTAGTCCCCGGGGCAGGGGCACCGGGGAGCTGTTTTTT. Encoded protein: CASSPRGRGTGELFF. Drawing the rest from reference TRBV19 and TRBJ2-2, the complete variable domain is DGGITQSPKYLFRKEGQNVTLSCEQNLNHDAMYWYRQDPGQGLRLIYYSQIVNDFQKGDIAEGYSVSREKKESFPLTVTSAQKNPTAFYLCASSPRGRGTGELFFGEGSRLTVL.

This clone was seen once. This chain links TRBV6-1 with TRBJ1-4; weak D call: TRBD1 (6 bases). Germline V gene lookup returns CDR1 MNHNS and CDR2 SASEGT. The CDR3 is 14 amino acids. V was pared by 2 bases and J by 8 bases, with 12 bases between. CDR3 DNA sequence: TGTGCCAGCAGTGAAATTGGAAGGGGGGAAAAACTGTTTTTT. Translated: CASSEIGRGEKLFF.

The chain has TRBV11-2 and TRBJ2-3, with 11 nucleotides matching TRBD2. CDR1 is SGHAT and CDR2 is FQNNGV in the germline V gene. The CDR3 has 16 residues. With V trimmed by 5 bases and J by 3 bases, 7 bases remained unmatched. The CDR3 sequence is CASSVAGGPTTDTQYF. CDR3 DNA sequence: TGTGCCAGCAGCGTAGCGGGGGGGCCTACGACAGATACGCAGTATTTT.

The V gene is TRBV2, the J gene TRBJ2-7, with D possibly being TRBD1 (5 bases). CDR3 length equals 13 residues. The ends were cut back, 4 bases at V and 4 bases at J, with 11 bases in the middle. CDR1 is SNHLY, CDR2 FYNNEI, per germline. CDR3 sequence (DNA): TGTGCCAGCAGTGTAGACAGACGATACGAGCAGTACGTC. It codes for CASSVDRRYEQYV.

V and J are TRBV6-7 and TRBJ2-4, with D perhaps being TRBD1 or TRBD2 (6 bases each). TRBV6-7 is classed as an ORF, of uncertain function. This CDR3 spans 14 amino acids. The V and J ends lost 5 bases and 2 bases respectively, with 10 bases between them. CDR3 DNA sequence: TGTGCCAGCAGTCGGGGGCTGCCCAAAAACATTCAGTACTTC. Its protein product is CASSRGLPKNIQYF.

The chain couples TRBV2 to TRBJ2-1; D ambiguous. Trimming stripped 2 bases from V and 8 bases from J, with 4 bases between. This CDR3 is built from 11 residues. Germline V gives CDR1 SNHLY, CDR2 FYNNEI. Here the CDR3 DNA reads TGTGCCAGCAGTGAACGGGATGAGCAGTTCTTC. This gives the protein CASSERDEQFF.

CDR3 residues: CASTPLWANSYGYTF. In DNA form, the CDR3 reads TGCGCCAGCACCCCGCTATGGGCCAACTCCTATGGCTACACCTTC. The chain combines TRBV4-1 with TRBJ1-2; no clear D gene. V lost 7 bases and J 4 bases, leaving 19 bases between the germline ends. The CDR3 has 15 amino acids. Per the germline V gene, CDR1 is MGHRA and CDR2 is YSYEKL.

The chain joins TRBV9 to TRBJ2-3; 8 bases are a match to TRBD2. This CDR3 region has 18 residues. The V gene's germline CDR1 is SGDLS and CDR2 YYNGEE. J gave up 2 bases and V 0 bases, and 11 bases lay outside the gene matches. CDR3 in DNA: TGTGCCAGCAGCGTAGCCCTCAGCGGGGGCTCGCACACAGATACGCAGTATTTT. This sequence encodes CASSVALSGGSHTDTQYF. Full variable domain (missing parts from reference TRBV9 and TRBJ2-3): DSGVTQTPKHLITATGQRVTLRCSPRSGDLSVYWYQQSLDQGLQFLIQYYNGEERAKGNILERFSAQQFPDLHSELNLSSLELGDSALYFCASSVALSGGSHTDTQYFGPGTRLTVL.

This chain connects TRBV6-2 or TRBV6-3 to TRBJ2-7; a possible D gene is TRBD1 (6 bases). The length of the CDR3 is 14 residues. The germline CDR1 and CDR2 sequences are MNHEY and SVGEGT. Trimming removed 4 bases at V and 2 bases at J, with 12 bases between. CDR3 region: CASSSGDTPYEQYF. The CDR3 DNA follows: TGTGCCAGCAGTTCCGGGGACACCCCCTACGAGCAGTACTTC.